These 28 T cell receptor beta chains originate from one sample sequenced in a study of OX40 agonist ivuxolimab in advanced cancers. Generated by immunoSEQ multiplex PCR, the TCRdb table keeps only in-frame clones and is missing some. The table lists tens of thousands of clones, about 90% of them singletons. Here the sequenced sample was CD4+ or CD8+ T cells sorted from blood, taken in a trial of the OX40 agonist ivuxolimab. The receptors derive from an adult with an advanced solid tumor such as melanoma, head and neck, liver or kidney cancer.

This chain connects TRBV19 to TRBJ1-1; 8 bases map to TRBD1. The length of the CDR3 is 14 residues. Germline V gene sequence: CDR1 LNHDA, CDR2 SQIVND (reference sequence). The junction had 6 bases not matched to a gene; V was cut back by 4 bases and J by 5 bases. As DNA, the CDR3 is TGTGCCAGTAGTACTGACAGGGGAGGAACTGAAGCTTTCTTT. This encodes CASSTDRGGTEAFF.

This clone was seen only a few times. The CDR3 region is CAWTGMADEAFF. The CDR3 DNA follows: TGTGCCTGGACAGGGATGGCAGATGAAGCTTTCTTT. The V gene is TRBV30, the J gene TRBJ1-1; D might be TRBD1 (5 bases). CDR1 is GTSNPN, CDR2 SVGIG, per germline (reference sequence). Trimming shortened V by 4 bases and J by 7 bases, and 13 bases separated the two germline ends. The CDR3 loop spans 12 amino acids. The full variable domain, rest sourced from reference TRBV30 and TRBJ1-1, is SQTIHQWPATLVQPVGSPLSLECTVEGTSNPNLYWYRQAAGRGLQLLFYSVGIGQISSEVPQNLSASRPQDRQFILSSKKLLLSDSGFYLCAWTGMADEAFFGQGTRLTVV.

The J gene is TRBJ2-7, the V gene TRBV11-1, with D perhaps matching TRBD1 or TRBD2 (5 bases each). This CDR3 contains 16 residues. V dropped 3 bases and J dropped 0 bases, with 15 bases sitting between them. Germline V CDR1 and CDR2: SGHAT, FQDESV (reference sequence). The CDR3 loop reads CASSFGVGVYSYEQYF. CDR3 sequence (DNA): TGTGCCAGCAGCTTCGGGGTAGGGGTTTACTCCTACGAGCAGTACTTC.

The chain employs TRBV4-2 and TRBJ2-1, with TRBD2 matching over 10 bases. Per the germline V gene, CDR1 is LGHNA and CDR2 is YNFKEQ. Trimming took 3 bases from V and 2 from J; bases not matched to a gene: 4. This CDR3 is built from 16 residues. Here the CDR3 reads CASSQPSGRAYNEQFF. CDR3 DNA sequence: TGTGCCAGCAGCCAGCCAAGCGGGAGGGCCTACAATGAGCAGTTCTTC.

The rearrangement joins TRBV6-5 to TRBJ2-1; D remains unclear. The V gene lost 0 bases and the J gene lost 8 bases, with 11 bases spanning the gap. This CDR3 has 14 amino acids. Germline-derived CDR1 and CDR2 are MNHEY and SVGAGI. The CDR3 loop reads CASSYSSGGDEQFF. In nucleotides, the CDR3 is TGTGCCAGCAGTTACTCTTCGGGCGGAGATGAGCAGTTCTTC.

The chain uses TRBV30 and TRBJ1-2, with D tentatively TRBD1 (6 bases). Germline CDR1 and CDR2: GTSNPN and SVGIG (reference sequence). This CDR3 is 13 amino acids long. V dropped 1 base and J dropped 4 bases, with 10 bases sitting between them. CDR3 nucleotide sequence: TGTGCCTGGAGTGACCGGACAGTCTATGGCTACACCTTC. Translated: CAWSDRTVYGYTF.

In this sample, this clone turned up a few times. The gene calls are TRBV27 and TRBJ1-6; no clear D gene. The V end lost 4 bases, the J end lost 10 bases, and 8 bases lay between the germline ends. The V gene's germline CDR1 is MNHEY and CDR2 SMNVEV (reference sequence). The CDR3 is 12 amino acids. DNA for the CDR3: TGTGCCAGCAGTTCATCCAGGTCACCCCTCCACTTT. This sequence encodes CASSSSRSPLHF.

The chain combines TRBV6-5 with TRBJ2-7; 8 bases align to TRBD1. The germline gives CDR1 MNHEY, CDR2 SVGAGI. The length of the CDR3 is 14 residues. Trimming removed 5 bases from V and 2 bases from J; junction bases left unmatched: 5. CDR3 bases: TGTGCCAGCAGTCAGGACAGGGCAACCTACGAGCAGTACGTC. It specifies CASSQDRATYEQYV.

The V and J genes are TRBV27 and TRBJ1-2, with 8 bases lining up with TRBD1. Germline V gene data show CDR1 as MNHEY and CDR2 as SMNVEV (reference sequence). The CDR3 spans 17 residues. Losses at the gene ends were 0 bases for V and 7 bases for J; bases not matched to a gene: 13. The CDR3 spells CASSLSLGGQALGGYTF. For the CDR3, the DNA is TGTGCCAGCAGTTTATCGCTGGGGGGACAGGCGCTGGGTGGCTACACCTTC.

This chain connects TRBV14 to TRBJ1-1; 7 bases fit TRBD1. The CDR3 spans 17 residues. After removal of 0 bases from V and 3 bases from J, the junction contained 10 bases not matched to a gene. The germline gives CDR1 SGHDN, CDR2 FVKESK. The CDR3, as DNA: TGTGCCAGCAGCCAAGATCTTGGAGGGGGCTGGGACACTGAAGCTTTCTTT. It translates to CASSQDLGGGWDTEAFF.

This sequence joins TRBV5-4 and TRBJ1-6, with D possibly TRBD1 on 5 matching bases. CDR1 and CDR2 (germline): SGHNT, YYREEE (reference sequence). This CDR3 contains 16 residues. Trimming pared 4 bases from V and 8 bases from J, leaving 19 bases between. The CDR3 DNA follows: TGTGCCAGCAGCCCGGGGGTGGGGCACCTGGATTCACCCCTCCACTTT. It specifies CASSPGVGHLDSPLHF.

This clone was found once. The CDR3 protein is CASSPTSGVYNEQFF. The DNA for the CDR3 is TGTGCCAGCTCACCCACTAGCGGGGTATACAATGAGCAGTTCTTC. V is TRBV18 and J is TRBJ2-1; 10 nucleotides align to TRBD2. J was trimmed by 4 bases and V by 3 bases; bases with no gene match: 3. This CDR3 is built from 15 residues. CDR1 and CDR2 from the germline V gene are KGHSH and LQKENI.

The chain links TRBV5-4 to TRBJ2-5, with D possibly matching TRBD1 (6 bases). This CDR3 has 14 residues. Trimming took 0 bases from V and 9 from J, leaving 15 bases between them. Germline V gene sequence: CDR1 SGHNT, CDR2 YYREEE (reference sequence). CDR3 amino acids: CASSLATGREAQYF. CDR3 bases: TGTGCCAGCAGCTTGGCAACAGGGCGTGAGGCCCAGTACTTC.

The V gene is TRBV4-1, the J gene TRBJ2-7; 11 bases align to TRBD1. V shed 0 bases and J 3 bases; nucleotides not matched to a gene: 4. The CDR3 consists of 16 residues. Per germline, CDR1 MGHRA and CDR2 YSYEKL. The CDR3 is CASSQDAGTGGYEQYF. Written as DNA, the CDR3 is TGCGCCAGCAGCCAAGATGCCGGGACAGGGGGCTACGAGCAGTACTTC.

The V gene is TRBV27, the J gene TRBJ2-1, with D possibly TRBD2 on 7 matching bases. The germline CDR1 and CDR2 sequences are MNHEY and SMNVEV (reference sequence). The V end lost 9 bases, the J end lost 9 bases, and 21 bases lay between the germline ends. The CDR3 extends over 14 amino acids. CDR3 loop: CASNLLGGGPEQFF. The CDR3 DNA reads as TGTGCCAGTAATCTTCTGGGGGGGGGCCCTGAGCAGTTCTTC.

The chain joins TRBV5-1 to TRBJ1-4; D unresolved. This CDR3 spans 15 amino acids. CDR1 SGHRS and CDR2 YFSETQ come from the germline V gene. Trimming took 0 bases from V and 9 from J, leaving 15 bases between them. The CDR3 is CASSLGSGESQKLFF. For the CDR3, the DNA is TGCGCCAGCAGCTTGGGGTCAGGAGAAAGCCAAAAACTGTTTTTT.

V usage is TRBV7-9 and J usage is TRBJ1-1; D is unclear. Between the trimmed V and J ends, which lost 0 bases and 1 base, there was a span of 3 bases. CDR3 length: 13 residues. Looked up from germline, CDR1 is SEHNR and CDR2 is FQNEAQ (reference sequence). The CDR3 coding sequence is TGTGCCAGCAGCTTAGCCGGGAACACTGAAGCTTTCTTT. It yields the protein CASSLAGNTEAFF.

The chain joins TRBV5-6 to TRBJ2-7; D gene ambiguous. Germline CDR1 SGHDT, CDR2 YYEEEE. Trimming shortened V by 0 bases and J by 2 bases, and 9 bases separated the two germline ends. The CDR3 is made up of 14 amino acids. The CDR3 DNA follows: TGTGCCAGCAGCTTGGGGGGTGTAGCCTACGAGCAGTACTTC. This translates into CASSLGGVAYEQYF.

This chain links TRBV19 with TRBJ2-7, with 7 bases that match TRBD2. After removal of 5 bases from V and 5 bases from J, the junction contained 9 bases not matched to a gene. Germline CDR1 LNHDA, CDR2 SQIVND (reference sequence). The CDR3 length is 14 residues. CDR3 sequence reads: CASSVMTSPHEQYF. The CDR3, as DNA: TGTGCCAGTAGTGTGATGACTAGCCCCCACGAGCAGTACTTC.

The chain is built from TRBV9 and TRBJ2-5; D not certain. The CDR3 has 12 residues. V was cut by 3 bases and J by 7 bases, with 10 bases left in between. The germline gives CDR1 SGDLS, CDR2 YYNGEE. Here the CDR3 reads CASSEVSGTQYF. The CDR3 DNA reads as TGTGCCAGCAGCGAGGTGTCGGGGACCCAGTACTTC. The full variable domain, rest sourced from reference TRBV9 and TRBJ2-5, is DSGVTQTPKHLITATGQRVTLRCSPRSGDLSVYWYQQSLDQGLQFLIQYYNGEERAKGNILERFSAQQFPDLHSELNLSSLELGDSALYFCASSEVSGTQYFGPGTRLLVL.

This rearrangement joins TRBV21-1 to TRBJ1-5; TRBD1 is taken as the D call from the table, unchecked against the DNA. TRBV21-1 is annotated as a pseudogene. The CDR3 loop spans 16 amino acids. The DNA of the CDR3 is TGTGCCAGCAGCAAAGTTCAGGACAGCCCAAATCAGCCCCAGCATTTT. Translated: CASSKVQDSPNQPQHF.

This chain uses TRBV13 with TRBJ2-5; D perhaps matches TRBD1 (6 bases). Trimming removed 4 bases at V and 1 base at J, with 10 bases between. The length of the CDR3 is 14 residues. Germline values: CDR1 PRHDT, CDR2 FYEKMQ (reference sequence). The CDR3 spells CASSSRTAQETQYF. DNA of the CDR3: TGTGCCAGCAGCTCTCGGACAGCCCAAGAGACCCAGTACTTC.

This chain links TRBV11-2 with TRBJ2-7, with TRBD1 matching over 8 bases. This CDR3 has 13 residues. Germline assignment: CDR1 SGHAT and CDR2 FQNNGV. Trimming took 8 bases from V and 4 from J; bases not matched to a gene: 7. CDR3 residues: CASGTGRIYEQYF. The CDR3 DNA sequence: TGTGCCAGCGGGACAGGCAGAATTTACGAGCAGTACTTC.

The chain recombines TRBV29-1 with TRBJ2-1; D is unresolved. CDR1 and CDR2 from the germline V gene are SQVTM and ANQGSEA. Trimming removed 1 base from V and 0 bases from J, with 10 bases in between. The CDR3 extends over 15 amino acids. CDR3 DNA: TGCAGCGTTGAAGTCGGGCTGAGCTCCTACAATGAGCAGTTCTTC. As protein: CSVEVGLSSYNEQFF.

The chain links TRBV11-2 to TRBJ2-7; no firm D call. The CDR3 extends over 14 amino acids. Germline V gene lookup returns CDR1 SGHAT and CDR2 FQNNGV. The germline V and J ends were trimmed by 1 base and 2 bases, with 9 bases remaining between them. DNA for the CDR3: TGTGCCAGCAGCTTAGTAAGCTACGCCTACGAGCAGTACTTC. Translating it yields CASSLVSYAYEQYF. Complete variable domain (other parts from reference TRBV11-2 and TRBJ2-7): EAGVAQSPRYKIIEKRQSVAFWCNPISGHATLYWYQQILGQGPKLLIQFQNNGVVDDSQLPKDRFSAERLKGVDSTLKIQPAKLEDSAVYLCASSLVSYAYEQYFGPGTRLTVT.

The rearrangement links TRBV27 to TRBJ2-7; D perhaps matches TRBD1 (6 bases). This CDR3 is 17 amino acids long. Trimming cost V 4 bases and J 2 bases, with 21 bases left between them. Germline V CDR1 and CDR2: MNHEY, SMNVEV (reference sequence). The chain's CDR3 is CASSSTGQTFDPYEQYV. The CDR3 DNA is TGTGCCAGCAGTTCCACCGGACAGACTTTTGACCCCTACGAGCAGTACGTC.

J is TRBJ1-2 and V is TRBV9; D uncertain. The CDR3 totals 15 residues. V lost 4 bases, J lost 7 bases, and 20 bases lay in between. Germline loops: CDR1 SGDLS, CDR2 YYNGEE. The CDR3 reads CASSPSAGSSIGYTF. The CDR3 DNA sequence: TGTGCCAGCAGCCCTTCGGCAGGAAGCTCTATTGGCTACACCTTC.

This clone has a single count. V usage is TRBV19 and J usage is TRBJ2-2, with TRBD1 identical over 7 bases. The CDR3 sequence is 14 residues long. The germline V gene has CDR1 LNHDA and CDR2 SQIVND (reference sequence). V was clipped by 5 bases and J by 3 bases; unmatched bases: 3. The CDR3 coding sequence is TGTGCCAGTAGTTCCGGACAGGACACCGGGGAGCTGTTTTTT. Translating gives CASSSGQDTGELFF. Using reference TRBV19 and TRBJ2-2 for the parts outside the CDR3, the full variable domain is DGGITQSPKYLFRKEGQNVTLSCEQNLNHDAMYWYRQDPGQGLRLIYYSQIVNDFQKGDIAEGYSVSREKKESFPLTVTSAQKNPTAFYLCASSSGQDTGELFFGEGSRLTVL.